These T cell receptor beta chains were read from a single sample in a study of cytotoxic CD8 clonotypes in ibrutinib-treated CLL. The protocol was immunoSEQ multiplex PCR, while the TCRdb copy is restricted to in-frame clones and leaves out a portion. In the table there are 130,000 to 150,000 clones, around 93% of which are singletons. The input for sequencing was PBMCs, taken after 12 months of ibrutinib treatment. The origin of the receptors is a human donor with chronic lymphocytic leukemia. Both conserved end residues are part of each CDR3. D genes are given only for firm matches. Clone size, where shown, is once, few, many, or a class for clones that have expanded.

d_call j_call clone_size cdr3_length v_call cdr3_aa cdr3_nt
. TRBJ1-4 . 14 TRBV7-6 CASSFPGFGEKLFF TGTGCCAGCAGCTTTCCGGGTTTTGGGGAAAAACTGTTTTTT
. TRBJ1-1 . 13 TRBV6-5 CASSYSGRPEAFF TGTGCCAGCAGTTACTCGGGCAGACCTGAAGCTTTCTTT
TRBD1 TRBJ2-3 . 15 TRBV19 CASRFGTGITDTQYF TGTGCCAGTAGATTCGGGACAGGGATTACAGATACGCAGTATTTT
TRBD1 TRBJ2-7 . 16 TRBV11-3 CASSLEGTGTSYEQYF TGTGCCAGCAGCTTAGAAGGGACAGGGACCTCCTACGAGCAGTACTTC
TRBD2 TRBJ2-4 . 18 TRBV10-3 CAISEAPGTSGAKNIQYF TGTGCCATCAGTGAAGCCCCCGGGACTAGCGGAGCCAAAAACATTCAGTACTTC
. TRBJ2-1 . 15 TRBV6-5 CASSHWGRDEYEQFF TGTGCCAGCAGCCATTGGGGGCGAGACGAATATGAGCAGTTCTTC
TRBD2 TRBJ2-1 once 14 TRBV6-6 CASSLLAGGYEQFF TGTGCCAGCAGCCTACTAGCGGGAGGTTATGAGCAGTTCTTC
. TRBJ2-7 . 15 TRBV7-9 CASTTPGHFSYEQYF TGTGCCAGCACCACCCCGGGACACTTCTCCTACGAGCAGTACTTC
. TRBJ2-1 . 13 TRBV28 CASSLWGNNEQFF TGTGCCAGCAGTTTATGGGGAAACAATGAGCAGTTCTTC
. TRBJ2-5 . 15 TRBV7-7 CASSLLTASQETQYF TGTGCTAGCAGCTTATTGACAGCCTCCCAAGAGACCCAGTACTTC
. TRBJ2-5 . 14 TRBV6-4 CASRTGDWTETQYF TGTGCCAGCAGGACGGGGGATTGGACAGAGACCCAGTACTTC
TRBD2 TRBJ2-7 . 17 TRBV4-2 CASSQGLAGGIPYEQYF TGTGCCAGCAGCCAAGGACTAGCGGGAGGGATACCCTACGAGCAGTACTTC
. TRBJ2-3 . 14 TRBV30 CAGKSGGGTGTQYF TGTGCCGGTAAAAGCGGAGGTGGCACAGGTACGCAGTATTTT
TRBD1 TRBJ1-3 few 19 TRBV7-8 CASSWPGQGMTESGNTIYF TGTGCCAGCAGCTGGCCGGGACAGGGGATGACTGAGTCTGGAAACACCATATATTTT
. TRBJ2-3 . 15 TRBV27 CASTPGWDETDTQYF TGTGCCAGCACCCCGGGATGGGACGAAACAGATACGCAGTATTTT
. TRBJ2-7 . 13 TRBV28 CASSLVPPYEQYF TGTGCCAGCAGTTTGGTTCCGCCCTACGAGCAGTACTTC
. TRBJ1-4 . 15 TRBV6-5 CASSYRGTANEKLFF TGTGCCAGCAGTTACCGCGGGACGGCGAATGAAAAACTGTTTTTT
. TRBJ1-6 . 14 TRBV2 CASREQGIGSPLHF TGTGCCAGCAGAGAACAGGGAATAGGGTCACCCCTCCACTTT
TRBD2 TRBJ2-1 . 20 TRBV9 CASSVAGGTSGSPAYNEQFF TGTGCCAGCAGCGTAGCCGGTGGGACTAGCGGGAGTCCCGCCTACAATGAGCAGTTCTTC
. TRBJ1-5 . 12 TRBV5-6 CASSTRNQPQHF TGTGCCAGCAGCACCCGCAATCAGCCCCAGCATTTT
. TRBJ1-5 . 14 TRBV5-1 CASSLGTSNQPQHF TGCGCCAGCAGCTTGGGCACTAGCAATCAGCCCCAGCATTTT
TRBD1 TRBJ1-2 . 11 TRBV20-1 CSASPRGGYTF TGCAGTGCTAGCCCCAGGGGGGGCTACACCTTC